This section outlines one T cell receptor beta chain sequence together with its context. This clonotype was recorded at least ten times. The clone's antigen remains unknown. Base qualities were left out, and no much larger clone turns up one base away. The record originates from a study of HIV-infected children after antiretroviral therapy interruption (dated by TCRdb to between 2018 and 2021). Background for the entire study: Eight children, all with CD4+ count above 500 and viral load below 50 copies/ml, were included, of whom four were on planned treatment interruption and four were on continuous treatment. Median age was around 9 years in the interruption group and roughly 8 years in the continuous treatment group. Most participating children had recorded exposure to EBV and CMV. Samples from the interruption arm were taken at week 0, at week 12, at the end of interruption (week 24 or 48), and about 3 years after the study ended. Continuous-treatment samples were analyzed from corresponding weeks 0, 48 and 150. Alongside measurements of thymic output, TCR repertoires of children on planned treatment interruption were compared with TCR repertoires of children on continuous antiretroviral treatment. General conclusions and limits of the study: An increase in the naive CD4+ Gini coefficient was observed by the end of treatment interruption, suggesting clonal expansion, and a return to baseline was observed by 3 years. In the naive CD4+ repertoires of PTI patients, CDR3 sharing between time points dropped after the start of interruption, while many sequences were shared between the end of interruption and 3 years later. The low number of patients is regarded as a limitation, and the data should be interpreted with caution. Minor non-naive CD45RA+ populations, such as EMRA or stem memory cells, might be present among the sorted CD45RA+ naive cells.

The sample's treatment or condition label, decoded: PENTA 11 planned treatment interruption arm or continuous ART arm. The participants were children from the United Kingdom between 2 and 15 years old who had been on ART with at least three drugs for 24 weeks or longer. Cryopreserved PBMCs containing at least 5 million viable cells were needed, and several candidate patients were excluded because their viable PBMC yield was low. Naive CD4+ CD45RA+ CD45RO- T cells were FACS-sorted from thawed PBMCs on a FACSAria III cell sorter. The sorted cells were fixed, and RNA was then extracted with the RNeasy FFPE kit and afterward with the RNeasy Micro kit. Receptor amplification or capture employed 3' RACE. To correct PCR amplification bias, TCR libraries were generated from RNA with a 3' RACE protocol that used unique molecular identifiers. Amplicon libraries were pooled in groups of up to roughly 12 and sequenced on an Illumina MiSeq using v2 2x250 paired-end chemistry. The study's own analysis went as follows. Decombinator was used to process the reads, assigning V and J genes and CDR3 and applying barcode-based correction of errors and PCR bias. Before the Gini coefficient was calculated with the R ineq package, repertoires were subsampled to the same depth. CDR3 similarity was assessed with GLIPH, Hamming distance and a shared triplet metric. The raw public data were reprocessed by TCRdb itself: fastp quality trimming at Q25, MiXCR clonotype calling, in-frame beta chains only. Each CDR3 protein gets just one entry, which takes the most common genes and DNA from the rows behind it. The V and J calls follow TCRdb's processing rather than the paper's. Counted in this sample were more than 85,000 distinct CDR3 sequences; about 6.9% of them appeared once. 0.85% to 1.2% of the sample comes from the top ten.

This TCR derives from a pool of human donors with HIV. This specimen was CD45RA+ CD4+ T cells from PBMCs, pooled from several time points, taken from a donor given antiretroviral therapy, either interrupted or continuous. Taken with the paper, the label for cell subset or site translates to: naive CD4+ CD45RA+ CD45RO- T cells.

The nucleotide sequence is given as TGTGCCACCAGCAGAGGTACCCGGGGAAACACTGAAGCTTTCTTT. Translated, it gives CATSRGTRGNTEAFF. Rearrangement joined TRBV15 to TRBJ1-1; no D segment can be confidently identified. The germline V gene (reference sequence) yields LNHNV for CDR1 and YYDKDF for CDR2. Taken from cysteine to phenylalanine, the CDR3 has 15 residues. Here the CDR3 DNA is all that survives: 45 bases in frame from base 1. Trimming costs V 1 base and J 2 bases, and their ends lie 11 bases apart.